These T cell receptor beta chains were read from a single sample in a study of shared T cell receptors in the human thymus. Sequencing used immunoSEQ multiplex PCR; TCRdb keeps in-frame clones, though not all of them. The table shows 650,000 to 950,000 clones, with approximately 83% occurring only once. The sample was also reused in another study, on human thymus T cells.

Specimen: thymocytes. The receptors shown here come from a girl under three years old with a congenital heart defect. Both conserved end residues are part of each CDR3. A D gene is named only where the DNA matches it firmly. Size is stated for part of the rows, as once, few or many counts, or as a class when the clone is expanded.

cdr3_aa	cdr3_nt	d_call	clone_size	j_call	v_call
CASSVEREETQYF	TGCGCCAGCAGTGTGGAGAGGGAAGAGACCCAGTACTTC	.	.	TRBJ2-5	TRBV10-2
CASSAYPETEGGRESTEKLFF	TGTGCCAGCAGCGCCTACCCCGAGACGGAGGGTGGAAGGGAATCCACCGAAAAACTGTTTTTT	.	once	TRBJ1-4	TRBV9
CATSTDPQETQYF	TGTGCCACCTCCACAGATCCTCAAGAGACCCAGTACTTC	.	.	TRBJ2-5	TRBV19
CASSLGQGVRNEQYF	TGTGCCAGCAGCTTGGGACAGGGTGTGAGAAACGAGCAGTACTTC	TRBD1	.	TRBJ2-7	TRBV7-9
CASSLLGQGGYQPQHF	TGTGCCAGCTCACTTCTCGGACAGGGAGGGTATCAGCCCCAGCATTTT	TRBD1	once	TRBJ1-5	TRBV18
CASSVRGGLDTEAFF	TGTGCCAGCAGCGTTAGGGGAGGCCTCGACACTGAAGCTTTCTTT	.	.	TRBJ1-1	TRBV9
CASSRTGLPTGGYEQYF	TGTGCCAGCAGTCGTACGGGACTACCCACTGGGGGGTACGAGCAGTACTTC	TRBD2	.	TRBJ2-7	TRBV7-6
CASSQEVGGGGEQFF	TGCGCCAGCAGCCAAGAGGTTGGCGGGGGAGGTGAGCAGTTCTTC	TRBD2	.	TRBJ2-1	TRBV4-1
CASSLAGGPETQYF	TGCGCCAGCAGCTTGGCGGGGGGGCCAGAGACCCAGTACTTC	TRBD2	.	TRBJ2-5	TRBV5-1
CASSPVPSRSNQPQHF	TGTGCCAGTAGTCCGGTCCCTTCGAGGAGCAATCAGCCCCAGCATTTT	.	.	TRBJ1-5	TRBV19
CAISPGQETYEQYF	TGTGCCATCAGTCCGGGACAGGAGACTTACGAGCAGTACTTC	TRBD1	once	TRBJ2-7	TRBV10-3
CSVAPTQGASQPQHF	TGCAGCGTCGCCCCCACACAGGGGGCAAGTCAGCCCCAGCATTTT	TRBD1	.	TRBJ1-5	TRBV29-1
CASSPSEGGPLVHEQYF	TGTGCCAGCAGCCCGAGCGAGGGGGGGCCCTTGGTCCACGAGCAGTACTTC	.	.	TRBJ2-7	TRBV7-8
CASSDHFRWGGLTDVGEAFF	TGTGCCAGCAGCGATCATTTCAGGTGGGGAGGTCTAACCGATGTTGGTGAAGCTTTCTTT	.	.	TRBJ1-1	TRBV9
CASSPFIPDTQYF	TGTGCCAGCTCACCATTTATCCCAGATACGCAGTATTTT	.	.	TRBJ2-3	TRBV18
CASSESGTYRGCNSPLHF	TGTGCCAGCAGTGAATCGGGGACGTACAGGGGCTGTAATTCACCCCTCCACTTT	TRBD1	.	TRBJ1-6	TRBV25-1
CASSSRNRGGGTEAFF	TGTGCCAGCAGTTCCCGAAACAGGGGAGGCGGGACTGAAGCTTTCTTT	TRBD1	.	TRBJ1-1	TRBV6-6
CASSPGTGFEQYF	TGTGCCAGCAGCCCCGGGACAGGGTTCGAGCAGTACTTC	TRBD1	.	TRBJ2-7	TRBV5-5
CASSRTGQNLTDYNSPLHF	TGTGCCAGCAGCCGCACCGGACAGAACTTAACGGACTATAATTCACCCCTCCACTTT	.	.	TRBJ1-6	TRBV14
CASSVESRRANTGELFF	TGCGCCAGCAGCGTTGAAAGTCGCAGGGCGAACACCGGGGAGCTGTTTTTT	.	.	TRBJ2-2	TRBV10-2
CASSLGGTSDLFAGELFF	TGTGCCAGCAGCTTGGGCGGGACTAGCGACCTCTTTGCCGGGGAGCTGTTTTTT	TRBD2	few	TRBJ2-2	TRBV5-6
CASRPPGTNYGYTF	TGTGCCAGCAGGCCCCCGGGGACTAACTATGGCTACACCTTC	.	.	TRBJ1-2	TRBV7-4
CASRRQGGNEQFF	TGTGCCAGCAGAAGACAGGGGGGCAATGAGCAGTTCTTC	TRBD1	.	TRBJ2-1	TRBV7-8
CASSEHEKQRGYTF	TGTGCCAGCAGTGAACACGAGAAACAGCGGGGCTACACCTTC	.	few	TRBJ1-2	TRBV6-1
CASSFTPGGAEGAKNIQYF	TGTGCCAGCAGTTTTACCCCCGGGGGGGCGGAGGGAGCCAAAAACATTCAGTACTTC	TRBD2	few	TRBJ2-4	TRBV27
CASSLEGLITIQYF	TGCGCCAGCAGCTTGGAGGGGTTGATCACCATTCAGTACTTC	.	.	TRBJ2-4	TRBV5-1
CASTQQASNTEAFF	TGTGCCAGCACCCAACAGGCATCGAACACTGAAGCTTTCTTT	.	few	TRBJ1-1	TRBV4-2
CASSQDSEYMNTEAFF	TGCGCCAGCAGCCAGGACAGTGAATATATGAACACTGAAGCTTTCTTT	.	.	TRBJ1-1	TRBV4-1
CASSRSGGGNTGELFF	TGTGCCAGCAGCCGGAGCGGGGGGGGGAACACCGGGGAGCTGTTTTTT	TRBD2	.	TRBJ2-2	TRBV7-8
CASQKDRGKTGELFF	TGTGCCAGCCAAAAGGACAGGGGGAAGACCGGGGAGCTGTTTTTT	TRBD1	.	TRBJ2-2	TRBV28
CASSFVAPSNPEAFF	TGTGCCAGCAGTTTTGTGGCCCCTTCGAACCCTGAAGCTTTCTTT	.	once	TRBJ1-1	TRBV6-5
CASSLVRPIRTDTQYF	TGTGCCAGCAGTTTAGTCAGGCCCATTCGCACAGATACGCAGTATTTT	.	.	TRBJ2-3	TRBV28
CASSLTAGLDYEQYF	TGTGCCAGCAGTTTGACCGCAGGCTTGGACTACGAGCAGTACTTC	.	.	TRBJ2-7	TRBV27
CASSPYVRSGEDNQPQHF	TGCGCCAGCAGCCCCTACGTGAGATCGGGGGAAGACAATCAGCCCCAGCATTTT	.	.	TRBJ1-5	TRBV4-1
CATALRDSNQPQHF	TGTGCCACCGCCCTCCGGGATAGCAATCAGCCCCAGCATTTT	.	.	TRBJ1-5	TRBV28
CATSREPHKSEAFF	TGTGCCACCAGCAGAGAGCCCCACAAAAGTGAAGCTTTCTTT	.	once	TRBJ1-1	TRBV15